A single sample gave rise to the 27 T cell receptor beta chains below, sequenced in a study of CD8+ T cells in alopecia areata. Reverse transcription of extracted RNA yielded cDNA, which provided the sequencing template. Measured with immunoSEQ multiplex PCR; TCRdb has only the in-frame clones, and not every one. The sample contains 200,000 or so clones, about 61% of which appear only once. Sequenced sample: CD8+ T cells sorted from blood. The receptor set was obtained from a human donor in good health.

The chain combines TRBV4-1 with TRBJ1-5; TRBD1 aligns across 7 bases. The CDR3 spans 16 residues. V lost 0 bases and J lost 3; bases outside the gene matches: 5. In germline, CDR1 is MGHRA, CDR2 YSYEKL. The CDR3 DNA sequence: TGCGCCAGCAGCCAAGATGGGGGACAGCTCAATCAGCCCCAGCATTTT. Translation gives CASSQDGGQLNQPQHF.

This clone showed up just a few times. The V gene is TRBV21-1, the J gene TRBJ2-1; TRBD2, the table's D call, was not compared with the DNA. TRBV21-1 is a listed pseudogene. There are 16 residues in the CDR3. The chain's CDR3 is CASSGLRRGLRGEQFF. CDR3 DNA: TGTGCCAGCAGCGGTCTCCGGCGGGGCCTAAGGGGTGAGCAGTTCTTC.

The chain carries TRBV13 and TRBJ2-5, with 9 bases fitting TRBD2. The germline V gene has CDR1 PRHDT and CDR2 FYEKMQ (reference sequence). V dropped 2 bases and J dropped 4; count of bases not matched to a gene: 8. The CDR3 consists of 16 residues. As DNA, the CDR3 is TGTGCCAGCAGCTTAATGGGCGGGGGGGCCGGAGAGACCCAGTACTTC. This gives the protein CASSLMGGGAGETQYF.

This clone was detected a few times. The J gene is TRBJ1-1, the V gene TRBV4-1; D is unclear. Trimming stripped 1 base from V and 0 bases from J, with 9 bases between. CDR3 length: 15 amino acids. Germline CDR1 is MGHRA and CDR2 is YSYEKL. The CDR3 nucleotides are TGCGCCAGCAGCCAAGGATACGGGCTGAACACTGAAGCTTTCTTT. It codes for CASSQGYGLNTEAFF.

This clone appeared a few times. The V gene is TRBV11-3, the J gene TRBJ2-1; the match to TRBD2 covers 12 bases. Germline V gene lookup returns CDR1 SGHNT and CDR2 YENEEA. V lost 5 bases, J lost 8 bases, and 7 bases stayed unmatched. The CDR3 runs to 15 residues. DNA of the CDR3: TGTGCCAGCAGCCCTACTCTAGCGGGGGGGGATGAGCAGTTCTTC. Its protein product is CASSPTLAGGDEQFF.

This clone was observed a handful of times. This chain links TRBV28 with TRBJ1-5; 8 nucleotides agree with TRBD1. Trimming at V came to 5 bases and at J to 2 bases, leaving 2 bases not matched to a gene. The length of the CDR3 is 14 residues. Germline assignment: CDR1 MDHEN and CDR2 SYDVKM. This chain's CDR3 is CASSHRGGNQPQHF. CDR3 coding DNA: TGTGCCAGCAGTCACAGGGGGGGCAATCAGCCCCAGCATTTT.

The V call is TRBV23-1, the J call TRBJ1-1; no firm D call. TRBV23-1 counts as an open reading frame of uncertain function. The germline V and J ends were trimmed by 6 bases and 1 base, with 0 bases remaining between them. CDR3 length equals 10 residues. DNA of the CDR3: TGCGCCAGCAGGAACACTGAAGCTTTCTTT. Its protein product is CASRNTEAFF.

A remark on this clone: Other DNA sequences within the sample encode an identical CDR3. V and J are TRBV5-6 and TRBJ1-5; D might be TRBD1 (5 bases). This CDR3 is built from 15 residues. Deletions cut 0 bases from V and 3 bases from J, with 10 bases between. In germline, CDR1 is SGHDT, CDR2 YYEEEE. In DNA, the CDR3 is TGTGCCAGCAGCTTGGGCCAGGGCCCCAATCAGCCCCAGCATTTT. This translates into CASSLGQGPNQPQHF.

The CDR3 loop is CASSLGAGGAYGYTF. CDR3 DNA sequence: TGTGCCAGCAGCTTAGGGGCAGGGGGCGCCTATGGCTACACCTTC. This sequence joins TRBV7-2 and TRBJ1-2; TRBD1 matches 8 bases. The V gene end was trimmed by 1 base and the J gene end by 4 bases; junction bases not matched to a gene: 5. The CDR3 loop spans 15 amino acids. Germline values: CDR1 SGHTA, CDR2 FQGNSA.

This chain joins TRBV29-1 and TRBJ2-1, with 7 bases that match TRBD1. Germline lookup yields CDR1 SQVTM and CDR2 ANQGSEA. CDR3 length equals 13 residues. The V segment lost 5 bases and the J segment 4 bases; nucleotides outside the gene matches: 5. CDR3 DNA sequence: TGCAGCGTTTATGGGACAGCTTACAATGAGCAGTTCTTC. Amino acids: CSVYGTAYNEQFF.

This clone was picked up one time. V is TRBV6-5 and J is TRBJ1-2; no firm D call. Germline V CDR1 and CDR2: MNHEY, SVGAGI. The V gene lost 6 bases and the J gene lost 3 bases, with 11 bases spanning the gap. This CDR3 has 13 amino acids. The chain's CDR3 is CASSLDGYYGYTF. The CDR3 bases are TGTGCCAGCAGCTTAGACGGATACTATGGCTACACCTTC.

The chain has TRBV6-5 and TRBJ1-1, with TRBD1 matching over 11 bases. Germline CDR1 reads MNHEY; CDR2 reads SVGAGI. This CDR3 comprises 15 residues. Trimming removed 6 bases from V and 6 bases from J; junction bases left unmatched: 9. CDR3 nucleotides: TGTGCCAGCAGCGGGCCGGGACAGGGGGTATCTGAAGCTTTCTTT. It encodes CASSGPGQGVSEAFF.

The chain joins TRBV9 to TRBJ2-7; D remains ambiguous. Germline V gene data show CDR1 as SGDLS and CDR2 as YYNGEE. The CDR3 length is 12 residues. The V end lost 6 bases, the J end lost 2 bases, and 9 bases lay between the germline ends. In nucleotides, the CDR3 is TGTGCCAGCACCACAACTCCCTACGAGCAGTACTTC. It specifies CASTTTPYEQYF. The variable domain in full, completed from reference TRBV9 and TRBJ2-7, reads DSGVTQTPKHLITATGQRVTLRCSPRSGDLSVYWYQQSLDQGLQFLIQYYNGEERAKGNILERFSAQQFPDLHSELNLSSLELGDSALYFCASTTTPYEQYFGPGTRLTVT.

The chain employs TRBV15 and TRBJ2-1, with 8 bases matching TRBD1. This CDR3 contains 16 residues. With 2 bases clipped from V and 6 bases from J, the junction kept 9 bases outside the gene matches. Germline loops: CDR1 LNHNV, CDR2 YYDKDF (reference sequence). The CDR3 is CATSRLDRGISNEQFF. The CDR3 DNA follows: TGTGCCACCAGCAGACTTGACAGGGGAATTAGCAATGAGCAGTTCTTC.

CDR3 sequence (DNA): TGCGCCAGCAGTGCTAGCGGGGGCCTAGATACGCAGTATTTT. It specifies CASSASGGLDTQYF. V gene TRBV10-2 combines with J gene TRBJ2-3, with 10 bases that match TRBD2. CDR3 length: 14 residues. With V trimmed by 4 bases and J by 5 bases, 3 bases remained unmatched. In germline, CDR1 is WSHSY, CDR2 SAAADI.

CDR3 loop: CASSFEASGTAYEQYF. The DNA of the CDR3 is TGTGCCAGCAGTTTTGAAGCCTCCGGGACAGCCTACGAGCAGTACTTC. The V call is TRBV27, the J call TRBJ2-7, with TRBD1 matching over 7 bases. With V trimmed by 3 bases and J by 2 bases, 10 bases remained unmatched. Germline V CDR1 and CDR2: MNHEY, SMNVEV (reference sequence). CDR3 length: 16 amino acids.

In its sample, this clone was seen a few times. This sequence joins TRBV29-1 and TRBJ2-7; 8 bases fit TRBD2. Germline CDR1 SQVTM, CDR2 ANQGSEA. Unmatched junction bases numbered 8, after V lost 6 bases and J lost 1 base. The CDR3 loop spans 14 amino acids. CDR3 bases: TGCAGCGTCCCCACTAGCGGCCCATCCTACGAGCAGTACTTC. It is translated as CSVPTSGPSYEQYF.

This sequence joins TRBV29-1 and TRBJ2-1; D is undetermined. The germline V gene has CDR1 SQVTM and CDR2 ANQGSEA. The CDR3 loop spans 11 amino acids. The V end was cut by 7 bases, the J end by 9 bases, with 13 bases between. The CDR3 reads CSARAGGEQFF. In DNA form, the CDR3 reads TGCAGCGCCCGGGCCGGCGGTGAGCAGTTCTTC.

This clone was observed many times. J is TRBJ2-1 and V is TRBV7-2, with TRBD2 matching 7 bases. This CDR3 has 16 residues. Trimming removed 6 bases from V and 0 bases from J; junction bases left unmatched: 8. Looked up from germline, CDR1 is SGHTA and CDR2 is FQGNSA. The CDR3 sequence is CASRDMTSPSYNEQFF. The CDR3 nucleotides are TGTGCCAGCAGGGATATGACTAGCCCCTCCTACAATGAGCAGTTCTTC.

This sequence joins TRBV6-5 and TRBJ2-7; the match to TRBD1 covers 9 bases. The CDR3 covers 14 residues. The germline gives CDR1 MNHEY, CDR2 SVGAGI. After removal of 5 bases from V and 2 bases from J, the junction contained 4 bases not matched to a gene. In DNA form, the CDR3 reads TGTGCCAGCAGTCAGGGACAGGGTACCTACGAGCAGTACTTC. Translating gives CASSQGQGTYEQYF.

This clone has a handful of counts. The chain combines TRBV2 with TRBJ2-2; D is perhaps TRBD2 (5 bases). V was clipped by 4 bases and J by 3 bases, with 12 bases between them. Germline V lookup: CDR1 SNHLY, CDR2 FYNNEI. This CDR3 is 15 amino acids long. DNA of the CDR3: TGTGCCAGCAGTGGTCGGATGAGGGACACCGGGGAGCTGTTTTTT. Translated, it gives CASSGRMRDTGELFF. The variable domain in full, completed from reference TRBV2 and TRBJ2-2, reads EPEVTQTPSHQVTQMGQEVILRCVPISNHLYFYWYRQILGQKVEFLVSFYNNEISEKSEIFDDQFSVERPDGSNFTLKIRSTKLEDSAMYFCASSGRMRDTGELFFGEGSRLTVL.

There are a few counts of this clone. The gene calls are TRBV7-9 and TRBJ2-1; TRBD2 matches at 7 bases. V was pared by 1 base and J by 7 bases, with 10 bases of the junction left unmatched. The CDR3 length is 16 residues. CDR1 SEHNR and CDR2 FQNEAQ come from the germline V gene (reference sequence). This CDR3 is CASSLEGAGWTNEQFF. CDR3 sequence (DNA): TGTGCCAGCAGCTTAGAGGGAGCGGGGTGGACTAATGAGCAGTTCTTC.

This clone was detected a few times. V is TRBV29-1 and J is TRBJ1-1; no clear D gene. Deletions cut 3 bases from V and 3 bases from J, with 5 bases between. Looked up from germline, CDR1 is SQVTM and CDR2 is ANQGSEA. The CDR3 contains 11 residues. The CDR3 reads CSVDKDTEAFF. The CDR3 DNA follows: TGCAGCGTTGATAAAGACACTGAAGCTTTCTTT.

This clone was counted a few times. The V call is TRBV14, the J call TRBJ2-3; D remains ambiguous. Per germline, CDR1 SGHDN and CDR2 FVKESK. The CDR3 loop spans 14 amino acids. The germline V and J ends were trimmed by 4 bases and 2 bases, with 10 bases remaining between them. CDR3 sequence reads: CASSRVVPTDTQYF. The CDR3 DNA is TGTGCCAGCAGCCGCGTCGTCCCCACAGATACGCAGTATTTT.

The chain couples TRBV7-6 to TRBJ2-2; D is uncertain. In germline, CDR1 is SGHVS, CDR2 FNYEAQ. This CDR3 is 15 amino acids long. V shed 3 bases and J shed 0 bases, with 8 bases lying between them. The CDR3 coding sequence is TGTGCCAGCAGCTTGGGCCCCGCGAACACCGGGGAGCTGTTTTTT. Its protein product is CASSLGPANTGELFF.

V usage is TRBV5-1 and J usage is TRBJ1-6; the match to TRBD1 covers 10 bases. The CDR3 runs to 15 residues. J was trimmed by 7 bases and V by 4 bases; bases with no gene match: 5. Germline lookup yields CDR1 SGHRS and CDR2 YFSETQ. The CDR3 spells CASSQGQGENSPLHF. DNA for the CDR3: TGCGCCAGCAGCCAAGGACAGGGGGAGAATTCACCCCTCCACTTT.

The chain is built from TRBV7-9 and TRBJ2-5, with TRBD2 matching over 8 bases. The CDR3 consists of 13 residues. V shed 8 bases and J 4 bases; nucleotides not matched to a gene: 6. Germline-derived CDR1 and CDR2 are SEHNR and FQNEAQ (reference sequence). CDR3 bases: TGTGCCAGCGTCGGGGGGGCACGAGAGACCCAGTACTTC. This gives the protein CASVGGARETQYF.